This T cell receptor (beta chain) came from a study of graft-versus-host responses after intestinal transplantation. Study overall: Multivisceral, liver-intestinal, or isolated intestinal grafts went to recipients.

The V gene's germline CDR1 is SEHNR and CDR2 FQNEAQ (reference sequence). The CDR3 spans 15 residues. Trimming took 2 bases from V and 1 from J; bases not matched to a gene: 3. This clone has a handful of counts. Sequencing used immunoSEQ multiplex PCR; TCRdb keeps in-frame clones, though not all of them. This table has 30,000 to 40,000 clones, over 80% appearing once. The material was PBMCs, obtained 1070 days after transplant. The V gene is TRBV7-9, the J gene TRBJ2-3; 7 nucleotides match TRBD2. The receptor's source is a human patient who received an intestinal transplant, so some T cells may come from the graft donor. CDR3 bases: TGTGCCAGCAGCTTATTCAGCGGGGGCACAGATACGCAGTATTTT. This translates into CASSLFSGGTDTQYF.